Listed here is a single T cell receptor (beta chain). Its antigen is currently unknown. Germline V gives CDR1 ENHRY, CDR2 SYGVKD. Trimming took off 10 bases at V and 3 bases at J, with 10 bases between the two ends. The CDR3 has 12 amino acids. The data derive from a study of blood T cells in healthy people across ages. Study-level results: The unknown donor CMV status may have confounded expanded clonotype changes. Getting older went along with TCR beta diversity per million T cells dropping roughly linearly. The lack of PBMC sorting stopped any conclusive naive versus antigen-experienced comparison.

A sample-barcoded 5' primer and a J-beta primer mix were used in a second PCR of about 7 to 12 cycles. Each of the samples gave a minimum of 2.5 million paired-end reads that contained CDR3. TCRdb itself ran the 5' RACE reads through MiXCR, one entry per CDR3 protein. The table shows over 1,200,000 distinct CDR3 sequences, with roughly 60% occurring only once. The chain recombines TRBV10-3 with TRBJ1-5; perhaps TRBD1 as D (5 bases). The source of this sequence is a young man in good health. Sequencing was performed on blood. CDR3 sequence: CATRQPNQPQHF. In DNA, the CDR3 is TGTGCCACGAGACAGCCCAATCAGCCCCAGCATTTT.